A single sample is the source of the 18 T cell receptor beta chains below, sequenced in a study of cytomegalovirus exposure and HLA in healthy donors. The table came from immunoSEQ multiplex PCR; TCRdb's copy has only in-frame clones and leaves some out. This sample has 150,000 to 200,000 clones, with 85% to 90% found just once. The sample taken for sequencing was PBMCs. The receptors were gathered from a man between 18 and 35 years old in good health and CMV-seropositive.

This chain uses TRBV5-1 with TRBJ2-5; the match to TRBD2 covers 10 bases. V shed 0 bases and J 7 bases; nucleotides not matched to a gene: 9. CDR1 and CDR2 (germline): SGHRS, YFSETQ. The CDR3 covers 16 residues. DNA of the CDR3: TGCGCCAGCAGCTTGGGCTCTAGCGGGAGTGTCGGGACCCAGTACTTC. Its protein product is CASSLGSSGSVGTQYF.

This chain links TRBV29-1 with TRBJ1-2, with unresolved D. V was cut by 5 bases and J by 5 bases, with 18 bases left in between. This CDR3 spans 14 amino acids. Looked up from germline, CDR1 is SQVTM and CDR2 is ANQGSEA. The CDR3 loop reads CSVYSPASDYGYTF. The CDR3 nucleotides are TGCAGCGTTTATTCACCGGCCAGCGATTATGGCTACACCTTC. Full variable domain (remainder filled in from reference TRBV29-1 and TRBJ1-2): SAVISQKPSRDICQRGTSLTIQCQVDSQVTMMFWYRQQPGQSLTLIATANQGSEATYESGFVIDKFPISRPNLTFSTLTVSNMSPEDSSIYLCSVYSPASDYGYTFGSGTRLTVV.

The rearrangement joins TRBV11-2 to TRBJ2-7; 13 nucleotides match TRBD2. The length of the CDR3 is 15 residues. Germline V gene lookup returns CDR1 SGHAT and CDR2 FQNNGV. V trimming: 5 bases; J trimming: 1 base; junction bases outside the gene matches: 2. In nucleotides, the CDR3 is TGTGCCAGCAGCGTGGGACTAGCGGGATCCTACGAGCAGTACTTC. Translating it yields CASSVGLAGSYEQYF.

The chain is built from TRBV29-1 and TRBJ1-5; possible D gene TRBD1, 5 bases. The CDR3 spans 12 residues. Trimming pared 4 bases from V and 2 bases from J, leaving 6 bases between. Germline values: CDR1 SQVTM, CDR2 ANQGSEA. The CDR3 sequence is CSVGGGNQPQHF. DNA of the CDR3: TGCAGCGTTGGGGGGGGCAATCAGCCCCAGCATTTT.

This clone was recorded once. This chain links TRBV10-3 with TRBJ1-5, with D maybe TRBD1 (5 bases). The CDR3 is 13 amino acids. The V gene's germline CDR1 is ENHRY and CDR2 SYGVKD. Trimming removed 4 bases at V and 4 bases at J, with 8 bases between. CDR3 bases: TGTGCCATCAGTGGAGACAGAAATCAGCCCCAGCATTTT. Amino acid sequence: CAISGDRNQPQHF.

In DNA, the CDR3 is TGTGCCAGCAGTTACTCAGGGGCCGAGACCCAGTACTTC. Protein: CASSYSGAETQYF. The chain has TRBV6-5 and TRBJ2-5; D perhaps matches TRBD1 (5 bases). The germline V and J ends were trimmed by 0 bases and 5 bases, with 7 bases remaining between them. This CDR3 is built from 13 residues. Germline V CDR1 and CDR2: MNHEY, SVGAGI.

The table lists this clone with a count of one. This rearrangement joins TRBV30 to TRBJ2-7; 8 positions match TRBD2. Losses at the gene ends were 2 bases for V and 5 bases for J; bases not matched to a gene: 5. The germline CDR1 and CDR2 sequences are GTSNPN and SVGIG (reference sequence). The CDR3 covers 13 residues. The CDR3 loop is CAWSWAGGDEQYF. The CDR3 coding sequence is TGTGCCTGGAGTTGGGCCGGGGGGGACGAGCAGTACTTC.

The rearrangement uses TRBV19 and TRBJ1-1; no clear D. This CDR3 comprises 17 residues. V was cut by 3 bases and J by 3 bases, with 20 bases left in between. Germline V gene lookup returns CDR1 LNHDA and CDR2 SQIVND (reference sequence). The CDR3 DNA is TGTGCCAGTAGTATTTTTCGCGGCGGGAGGATGGACACTGAAGCTTTCTTT. Translation gives CASSIFRGGRMDTEAFF.

This clone appeared a single time. This rearrangement joins TRBV5-6 to TRBJ2-5; 8 bases are a match to TRBD2. J was trimmed by 2 bases and V by 2 bases; bases with no gene match: 2. The germline gives CDR1 SGHDT, CDR2 YYEEEE. The length of the CDR3 is 14 residues. For the CDR3, the DNA is TGTGCCAGCAGCTTCGGGACTAGGCAAGAGACCCAGTACTTC. Protein sequence: CASSFGTRQETQYF.

The chain recombines TRBV7-9 with TRBJ2-7; 7 nucleotides align to TRBD1. The CDR3 has 15 amino acids. Looked up from germline, CDR1 is SEHNR and CDR2 is FQNEAQ (reference sequence). J was trimmed by 2 bases and V by 3 bases; bases with no gene match: 7. This chain's CDR3 is CASSLGQLGAYEQYF. The CDR3 coding sequence is TGTGCCAGCAGCTTGGGACAGTTGGGGGCCTACGAGCAGTACTTC. Based on the CDR3 plus reference TRBV7-9 and TRBJ2-7, the full variable domain is DTGVSQNPRHKITKRGQNVTFRCDPISEHNRLYWYRQTLGQGPEFLTYFQNEAQLEKSRLLSDRFSAERPKGSFSTLEIQRTEQGDSAMYLCASSLGQLGAYEQYFGPGTRLTVT.

In DNA, the CDR3 is TGTGCCAGAAGCTTGGCAAACCAGCGGGCCATCTACGAGCAGTACTTC. Encoded protein: CARSLANQRAIYEQYF. The V gene is TRBV5-3, the J gene TRBJ2-7; weak D call: TRBD2 (6 bases). TRBV5-3 is placed among ORFs of uncertain function. The CDR3 has 16 amino acids. The V end was cut by 0 bases, the J end by 3 bases, with 16 bases between.

The CDR3 reads CASSLATTPSTDTQYF. In DNA form, the CDR3 reads TGTGCCAGCAGCTTGGCGACTACACCTAGCACAGATACGCAGTATTTT. The V and J genes are TRBV5-4 and TRBJ2-3; D perhaps matches TRBD2 (5 bases). The germline V gene encodes CDR1 SGHNT and CDR2 YYREEE (reference sequence). V was trimmed by 0 bases and J by 0 bases, leaving 11 bases between them. The CDR3 has 16 residues.

The gene calls are TRBV19 and TRBJ1-2; D is unclear. With 1 base removed from V and 8 bases from J, the gap between germline ends came to 17 bases. The germline CDR1 and CDR2 sequences are LNHDA and SQIVND (reference sequence). The CDR3 covers 15 residues. CDR3 in DNA: TGTGCCAGTAGTATAGGAGGAGCGGTAGCTTACGGCTACACCTTC. It is translated as CASSIGGAVAYGYTF.

V usage is TRBV20-1 and J usage is TRBJ1-1; D is perhaps TRBD1 (6 bases). The CDR3 has 11 residues. CDR1 DFQATT and CDR2 SNEGSKA come from the germline V gene (reference sequence). V lost 6 bases to trimming and J lost 11 bases, with 16 bases between them. The CDR3 DNA follows: TGCAGTGCCCTGGACAGTCTGAGGGCTTTCTTT. Translation: CSALDSLRAFF.

This sequence joins TRBV19 and TRBJ2-1, with 10 bases that match TRBD1. Germline V gene sequence: CDR1 LNHDA, CDR2 SQIVND (reference sequence). This CDR3 has 17 residues. V dropped 1 base and J dropped 4; count of bases not matched to a gene: 7. CDR3 sequence reads: CASSIGDRGFMYNEQFF. The CDR3 nucleotides are TGTGCCAGTAGTATAGGGGACAGGGGTTTCATGTACAATGAGCAGTTCTTC.

The J gene is TRBJ1-4, the V gene TRBV2, with 7 bases that match TRBD1. CDR3 length: 13 residues. V was clipped by 8 bases and J by 6 bases; unmatched bases: 6. Germline V gene data show CDR1 as SNHLY and CDR2 as FYNNEI. The CDR3 here is CASGGQGDEKLFF. CDR3 bases: TGTGCCAGCGGAGGGCAGGGGGATGAAAAACTGTTTTTT.

The chain carries TRBV7-3 and TRBJ1-5, with 7 positions matching TRBD1. With V trimmed by 2 bases and J by 2 bases, 18 bases remained unmatched. Germline V gene data show CDR1 as SGHTA and CDR2 as FQGTGA. The CDR3 length is 20 residues. The CDR3: CASSLYFCTGEIFGNQPQHF. CDR3 DNA: TGTGCCAGCAGCTTATATTTCTGTACAGGGGAAATCTTTGGCAATCAGCCCCAGCATTTT.

The chain recombines TRBV19 with TRBJ2-1, with TRBD1 matching 7 bases. The V gene's germline CDR1 is LNHDA and CDR2 SQIVND (reference sequence). The CDR3 totals 18 residues. The ends lost 5 bases at V and 0 bases at J; junction bases unmatched: 13. The CDR3 DNA follows: TGTGCCAGTAGTCCCGGGACAGAGTCTAAACGCTCCTACAATGAGCAGTTCTTC. Its translation is CASSPGTESKRSYNEQFF.